This T cell receptor beta chain is drawn from a study of blood T cell repertoires in COVID-19. Study as a whole: The United States, Italy and Spain provided the acute and convalescent COVID-19 samples. The cDNA or gDNA used as material had been derived from T cells, B-cell-depleted T cells, or PBMCs.

Authors' analysis steps: The assay estimated nucleated cells by amplifying reference gene primers. Clones were read by immunoSEQ multiplex PCR, and TCRdb kept only the in-frame ones, dropping some. V, J and clone size are those of that table, while D and trimming were read from the DNA. The repertoire includes around 250,000 clones, about 87% of them detected once, and 7.1% sits in the top ten. This CDR3 is 15 amino acids long. From germline, CDR1 is SGDLS and CDR2 YYNGEE. Trimming cost V 0 bases and J 1 base; bases outside gene matches: 4. The V gene is TRBV9, the J gene TRBJ2-7; 7 positions agree with TRBD2. This clonotype originated in a woman aged 70 to 79 with active or convalescent COVID-19. Material for sequencing was peripheral blood. CDR3 DNA sequence: TGTGCCAGCAGCGTAGGGGGAGGGAAATCCTACGAGCAGTACTTC. Amino acids: CASSVGGGKSYEQYF.